This TCR beta chain stems from a study of blood T cell repertoires in COVID-19. Libraries were prepared by immunoSEQ multiplex PCR; TCRdb keeps only in-frame clonotypes and omits some of them. The sample yields approximately 68,000 clones, about 81% seen once. Trimming pared 3 bases from V and 2 bases from J, leaving 7 bases between. Germline CDR1 MDHEN, CDR2 SYDVKM. The CDR3 has 13 residues. Sequencing was carried out using peripheral blood. This TCR was recovered from a human donor in a cohort sampled during active COVID-19. The chain carries TRBV28 and TRBJ2-5; D not certain. The CDR3 DNA sequence: TGTGCCAGCAGTTTTACAGAACAAGAGACCCAGTACTTC. It yields the protein CASSFTEQETQYF.